This is a list of T cell receptor beta chains from one sample in a study of T-cell reconstitution after alpha-beta-depleted transplantation in children. TCRdb itself ran the PCR reads through MiXCR, one entry per CDR3 protein. The table includes about 640,000 distinct CDR3 sequences, 16% detected once. Sequences were derived from PBMCs from the stem cell graft donor, sampled from the stem cell graft. The receptors shown here come from a human donor who donated a stem cell graft to a child with acute myeloid leukemia. Each CDR3 is given with its conserved first and last residue. The order of the fields is J gene, CDR3 length, D gene, V gene, clone size, CDR3 protein, CDR3 DNA. The D gene is left open where the match is weak. Where a row states a size, it is once, few, many or the class of an expanded clone; other rows omit it.

TRBJ2-7,15,TRBD1,TRBV5-4,many,CASSASGTGAYEQYF,TGTGCCAGCAGCGCCTCCGGGACAGGGGCCTACGAGCAGTACTTC
TRBJ1-1,13,-,TRBV7-3,-,CASSLQGMDEAFF,TGTGCCAGCAGCTTACAGGGGATGGATGAAGCTTTCTTT
TRBJ1-1,13,TRBD1,TRBV20-1,many,CSARVDRDTEAFF,TGCAGTGCTAGAGTAGACAGGGACACTGAAGCTTTCTTT
TRBJ2-1,19,TRBD2,TRBV12-3/TRBV12-4,few,CASSLVGGGQSGRNNEQFF,TGTGCCAGCAGTTTAGTCGGGGGGGGCCAATCCGGCCGTAACAATGAGCAGTTCTTC
TRBJ2-2,13,TRBD1,TRBV24-1,-,CATMRGHTGELFF,TGTGCCACCATGAGGGGGCACACCGGGGAGCTGTTTTTT
TRBJ2-7,15,-,TRBV12-3/TRBV12-4,many,CASSLTSGAGHEQYF,TGTGCCAGCAGTTTAACATCAGGGGCGGGGCACGAGCAGTACTTC
TRBJ2-1,14,-,TRBV4-2,many,CASSQDRDFNEQFF,TGTGCCAGCAGCCAAGACCGGGACTTCAATGAGCAGTTCTTC
TRBJ1-1,14,-,TRBV20-1,-,CSALWQDFNTEAFF,TGCAGTGCTTTGTGGCAGGACTTTAACACTGAAGCTTTCTTT
TRBJ2-1,14,TRBD2,TRBV20-1,few,CSAPGLAATGGQFF,TGCAGCGCCCCGGGACTAGCGGCCACCGGCGGGCAGTTCTTC
TRBJ1-4,17,-,TRBV20-1,-,CSARGLSQVPQGEKLFF,TGCAGTGCTAGAGGGCTCTCCCAGGTCCCGCAGGGTGAAAAACTGTTTTTT
TRBJ2-1,17,-,TRBV7-2,-,CASSLALSATSYNEQFF,TGTGCCAGCAGCTTAGCGCTGTCGGCCACTTCCTACAATGAGCAGTTCTTC
TRBJ2-1,13,TRBD2,TRBV20-1,few,CSASGGARNEQFF,TGCAGTGCTAGCGGGGGGGCCAGAAATGAGCAGTTCTTC
TRBJ2-3,18,TRBD2,TRBV7-8,many,CASSLVGLAGSSTDTQYF,TGTGCCAGCAGCTTAGTCGGCCTAGCGGGGAGTAGCACAGATACGCAGTATTTT
TRBJ1-2,14,-,TRBV5-1,many,CASSLDRANYGYTF,TGCGCCAGCAGCTTGGACAGGGCGAACTATGGCTACACCTTC
TRBJ1-2,14,TRBD1,TRBV5-1,many,CASSLTGSNYGYTF,TGTGCCAGCAGTCTGACAGGGTCTAACTATGGCTACACCTTC
TRBJ2-1,15,-,TRBV7-8,few,CASSLVRAVNNEQFF,TGTGCCAGCAGCTTAGTAAGGGCAGTTAACAATGAGCAGTTCTTC
TRBJ1-1,14,-,TRBV20-1,many,CSATPPGENTEAFF,TGCAGTGCTACCCCCCCGGGAGAGAACACTGAAGCTTTCTTT
TRBJ2-1,11,-,TRBV29-1,many,CSALNSRVRLF,TGCAGCGCTTTGAATAGTAGGGTTCGACTCTTC
TRBJ2-1,16,TRBD1,TRBV24-1,few,CATSDTTGGADNEQFF,TGTGCCACCAGTGACACCACAGGGGGCGCGGACAATGAGCAGTTCTTC
TRBJ1-5,16,TRBD1,TRBV20-1,few,CCARNGQGARDQPQHF,TGCTGTGCTAGAAATGGACAGGGGGCGCGGGATCAGCCCCAGCATTTT
TRBJ2-3,15,TRBD2,TRBV12-3/TRBV12-4,few,CASSTGGISTDTQYF,TGTGCCAGCAGTACGGGGGGTATCAGCACAGATACGCAGTATTTT
TRBJ2-7,11,-,TRBV6-2/TRBV6-3,few,CASSYSSEQYF,TGTGCCAGCAGTTATAGCAGCGAGCAGTACTTC
TRBJ2-2,15,-,TRBV20-1,few,CSARSSERTTGELFF,TGCAGTGCTAGAAGCAGCGAGAGGACCACCGGGGAGCTGTTTTTT
TRBJ2-7,11,-,TRBV20-1,many,CSARDLIEQYF,TGCAGTGCTAGGGATCTTATCGAGCAGTACTTC
TRBJ2-6,17,TRBD1,TRBV24-1,many,CATSDWGQGSGANVLTF,TGTGCCACCAGTGATTGGGGACAGGGCTCTGGGGCCAACGTCCTGACTTTC
TRBJ1-2,13,TRBD1,TRBV5-5,many,CASSLLDRGKETF,TGTGCCAGCAGCTTGTTGGACAGGGGGAAAGAGACCTTC
TRBJ2-2,14,-,TRBV15,few,CATSRGAGTGELFF,TGTGCCACCAGCAGAGGGGCGGGCACCGGGGAGCTGTTTTTT
TRBJ1-2,15,-,TRBV4-3,many,CASSPRLVLSYGYTF,TGCGCCAGCAGCCCCCGCTTGGTCCTTTCCTATGGCTACACCTTC
TRBJ2-5,14,TRBD2,TRBV7-2,-,CASSFGSGEETQYF,TGTGCCAGCAGCTTTGGCAGCGGGGAAGAGACCCAGTACTTC
TRBJ1-1,12,-,TRBV18,-,CASSRGETEAFF,TGTGCCAGCTCACGGGGGGAAACTGAAGCTTTCTTT
TRBJ2-1,16,-,TRBV7-3,-,CASSTPGTDSYNEQFF,TGTGCCAGCAGCACCCCCGGGACGGACTCCTACAATGAGCAGTTCTTC
TRBJ2-5,15,-,TRBV12-3/TRBV12-4,once,CASSSRLEGGGTQCF,TGTGCCAGCAGCAGCCGACTAGAGGGAGGAGGGACCCAGTGCTTC
TRBJ2-5,16,TRBD2,TRBV4-2,-,CASKRTSGGTQETQYF,TGTGCCAGCAAGAGGACTAGCGGCGGGACTCAAGAGACCCAGTACTTC
TRBJ1-2,15,-,TRBV4-1,few,CASSQGAQSNYGYTF,TGCGCCAGCAGCCAAGGGGCTCAGAGTAACTATGGCTACACCTTC
TRBJ1-2,15,-,TRBV29-1,-,CSVEGFGATNYGYTF,TGCAGCGTTGAAGGGTTCGGGGCCACTAACTATGGCTACACCTTC
TRBJ1-1,15,-,TRBV6-1,few,CASSVYQRDYTEAFF,TGTGCCAGCAGTGTGTATCAGAGGGATTACACTGAAGCTTTCTTT
TRBJ2-2,14,-,TRBV20-1,few,CSARGRRNTGELFF,TGCAGTGCTAGAGGCAGGCGGAACACCGGGGAGCTGTTTTTT
TRBJ2-1,14,TRBD1,TRBV5-5,many,CASSPRGSYNEQFF,TGTGCCAGCAGCCCCAGGGGGTCCTACAATGAGCAGTTCTTC
TRBJ1-2,14,TRBD1,TRBV20-1,few,CSAVDRGHNYGYTF,TGCAGTGCCGTGGACAGGGGGCACAACTATGGCTACACCTTC
TRBJ2-7,16,TRBD1,TRBV15,-,CATSRDTGQGFYEQYF,TGTGCCACCAGCAGAGATACCGGACAGGGTTTCTACGAGCAGTACTTC
TRBJ2-1,14,-,TRBV3-1,-,CASSQDRYSDEQFF,TGTGCCAGCAGCCAAGACCGATACTCGGATGAGCAGTTCTTC